The 17 T cell receptor beta chains in this list originate from one sample, sequenced in a study of blood T cell repertoires in COVID-19 (dated by TCRdb to about 2020). Library preparation used the immunoSEQ multiplex PCR assay. This is the immuneACCESS table as TCRdb keeps it, with only in-frame sequences that have V and J called. A part of the clones is gone; compared with another copy, unresolved V genes explain less than half, and the rest is unexplained. This sample holds 110,000 or so clones; about 86% were observed only once. Roughly 7.9% of the sample belongs to the ten largest clones. The sample consisted of peripheral blood. The receptors were gathered from a man between 65 and 85 years old who had recovered from COVID-19.

This rearrangement joins TRBV28 to TRBJ1-1; no reliable D call. Germline CDR1 and CDR2: MDHEN and SYDVKM. V dropped 6 bases and J dropped 5 bases, with 22 bases sitting between them. The CDR3 runs 16 residues. The CDR3 nucleotides are TGTGCCAGCAGGCCAGACACTACTAGTGATGGTACTGAAGCTTTCTTT. Amino acid sequence: CASRPDTTSDGTEAFF.

This chain connects TRBV28 to TRBJ1-2; TRBD1 matches 8 bases. This CDR3 region has 15 residues. V lost 3 bases and J lost 6; bases outside the gene matches: 9. CDR1 and CDR2 from the germline V gene are MDHEN and SYDVKM. The CDR3 bases are TGTGCCAGCAGTTTGGCTAGACAGGGGTTAGATGGCTACACCTTC. This gives the protein CASSLARQGLDGYTF.

V usage is TRBV25-1 and J usage is TRBJ2-3, with 8 bases matching TRBD1. Trimming cost V 3 bases and J 2 bases; bases outside gene matches: 7. Germline CDR1 reads MGHDK; CDR2 reads SYGVNS. The CDR3 consists of 16 residues. CDR3: CASSDNDRGHTDTQYF. The CDR3 DNA reads as TGTGCCAGCAGTGACAACGACAGGGGACACACAGATACGCAGTATTTT.

The J gene is TRBJ2-3, the V gene TRBV5-1; D is uncertain. Trimming shortened V by 1 base and J by 5 bases, and 14 bases separated the two germline ends. In germline, CDR1 is SGHRS, CDR2 YFSETQ. The CDR3 loop spans 15 amino acids. CDR3 in DNA: TGCGCCAGCAGCTTGAGTTCGCGGAGTGGAGATACGCAGTATTTT. This encodes CASSLSSRSGDTQYF.

Notes on this clone: The sample has other DNA sequences that encode this CDR3 too. The CDR3 DNA reads as TGTGCCAGCAGCAGGACACCAAACTATGGCTACACCTTC. Residues: CASSRTPNYGYTF. This sequence joins TRBV5-6 and TRBJ1-2, with a weak D call TRBD1 (5 bases). Germline V gene lookup returns CDR1 SGHDT and CDR2 YYEEEE. The length of the CDR3 is 13 residues. V was pared by 4 bases and J by 2 bases, with 9 bases between. Together with reference TRBV5-6 and TRBJ1-2, the CDR3 gives the full variable domain: DAGVTQSPTHLIKTRGQQVTLRCSPKSGHDTVSWYQQALGQGPQFIFQYYEEEERQRGNFPDRFSGHQFPNYSSELNVNALLLGDSALYLCASSRTPNYGYTFGSGTRLTVV.

The J gene is TRBJ1-2, the V gene TRBV6-6; the match to TRBD1 covers 9 bases. The CDR3 contains 15 residues. V lost 2 bases to trimming and J lost 8 bases; unmatched junction nucleotides: 9. Germline loops: CDR1 MNHNY, CDR2 SVGAGI (reference sequence). CDR3 amino acids: CASSYLRGQGNGYTF. DNA for the CDR3: TGTGCCAGCAGTTACCTTAGGGGACAGGGTAACGGCTACACCTTC.

The chain couples TRBV10-1 to TRBJ2-5; TRBD2 is a possible D gene (6 bases). The CDR3 contains 14 residues. V shed 0 bases and J shed 4 bases, with 9 bases lying between them. Per the germline V gene, CDR1 is WNHNN and CDR2 is SYGVQD (reference sequence). The CDR3 DNA is TGCGCCAGCAGTGAGTCGGAGGGAAGAGAGACCCAGTACTTC. Its protein is CASSESEGRETQYF.

This clone appeared once. V and J are TRBV28 and TRBJ2-1, with TRBD2 matching 9 bases. The CDR3 is 15 amino acids. J was trimmed by 6 bases and V by 3 bases; bases with no gene match: 6. From germline, CDR1 is MDHEN and CDR2 SYDVKM. The CDR3 protein is CASSLSGGSFNEQFF. The CDR3 nucleotides read TGTGCCAGCAGTTTGAGCGGGGGGTCTTTCAATGAGCAGTTCTTC.

The chain joins TRBV6-5 to TRBJ2-3; 9 nucleotides align to TRBD2. Germline V gene lookup returns CDR1 MNHEY and CDR2 SVGAGI. The CDR3 is 14 amino acids. The ends lost 6 bases at V and 7 bases at J; junction bases unmatched: 8. DNA of the CDR3: TGTGCCAGCAGCTTAGCGGGGGCCGATAATACGCAGTATTTT. This gives the protein CASSLAGADNTQYF.

The V call is TRBV12-3 or TRBV12-4, the J call TRBJ1-5, with no clear D. There are 12 residues in the CDR3. The V end lost 1 base, the J end lost 9 bases, and 7 bases lay between the germline ends. In DNA, the CDR3 is TGTGCCAGCAGTTTAGTGTCCGGGCCCCAGCATTTT. This codes for CASSLVSGPQHF.

The chain has TRBV5-4 and TRBJ2-3, with TRBD2 identical over 8 bases. V lost 3 bases and J lost 13; bases outside the gene matches: 19. The CDR3 runs 16 residues. Germline V gives CDR1 SGHNT, CDR2 YYREEE (reference sequence). The CDR3 nucleotides read TGTGCCAGCAGCTCTGGAGCGGGAGAGCCCGGGGATAAGGAGTATTTT. As protein: CASSSGAGEPGDKEYF. Full variable domain (rest looked up from reference TRBV5-4 and TRBJ2-3): ETGVTQSPTHLIKTRGQQVTLRCSSQSGHNTVSWYQQALGQGPQFIFQYYREEENGRGNFPPRFSGLQFPNYSSELNVNALELDDSALYLCASSSGAGEPGDKEYFGPGTRLTVL.

This clone was observed a single time. For the CDR3, the DNA is TGTGCCAGCAGCCAAGATCAGGGGAGCACTGAAGCTTTCTTT. Translated: CASSQDQGSTEAFF. This chain uses TRBV3-1 (or the pseudogene TRBV3-2) with TRBJ1-1, with a tentative D call TRBD1 (6 bases). Germline V gives CDR1 LGHDT, CDR2 YNNKEL (reference sequence). The CDR3 has 14 amino acids. The V end lost 0 bases, the J end lost 4 bases, and 9 bases lay between the germline ends.

Remarks on this clone: A read error may account for a junction end that differs from germline. This chain uses TRBV12-3 or TRBV12-4 with TRBJ1-4; D is perhaps TRBD1 (5 bases). The CDR3 loop spans 11 amino acids. The CDR3 sequence: CASSLYGTRIF. CDR3 nucleotide sequence: TGTGCCAGCAGTTTATACGGGACTCGGATTTTT.

This clone was seen more than once but under ten times. The chain employs TRBV3-1 (or the pseudogene TRBV3-2) and TRBJ2-1; 7 bases map to TRBD1. This CDR3 has 16 amino acids. The trim removed 0 bases at V and 8 bases at J, leaving 10 bases unmatched. CDR1 and CDR2 from the germline V gene are LGHDT and YNNKEL (reference sequence). The CDR3 reads CASSQDSGRGNHEQFF. The CDR3 bases are TGTGCCAGCAGCCAAGATTCGGGCAGGGGGAACCATGAGCAGTTCTTC.

This chain uses TRBV7-2 with TRBJ2-7, with 8 positions matching TRBD1. Looked up from germline, CDR1 is SGHTA and CDR2 is FQGNSA. This CDR3 region has 17 residues. J gave up 0 bases and V 1 base, and 8 bases lay outside the gene matches. The chain's CDR3 is CASSLGRDRSSSYEQYF. The DNA of the CDR3 is TGTGCCAGCAGCTTAGGGCGGGACAGGTCCAGCTCCTACGAGCAGTACTTC.

The CDR3 DNA sequence: TGTGCCAGCAGCCAAGGGATGAGGGACAACATGAACACTGAAGCTTTCTTT. Translation gives CASSQGMRDNMNTEAFF. The V gene is TRBV4-2, the J gene TRBJ1-1; a weak D match, TRBD1 (6 bases). Deletions cut 1 base from V and 0 bases from J, with 15 bases between. Germline lookup yields CDR1 LGHNA and CDR2 YNFKEQ. This CDR3 contains 17 residues.

The rearrangement joins TRBV2 to TRBJ2-2; D unresolved. Germline values: CDR1 SNHLY, CDR2 FYNNEI. V lost 7 bases, J lost 1 base, and 10 bases lay in between. The CDR3 totals 14 residues. Written as DNA, the CDR3 is TGTGCCAGCACTCTGACTTGGAACACCGGGGAGCTGTTTTTT. Translated: CASTLTWNTGELFF.